Sequencing of this T cell receptor beta chain was carried out in a study of control samples from healthy donors and cancer patients (dated by TCRdb to about 2020). Reading from cysteine to phenylalanine, the CDR3 counts 15 amino acids. CDR3 DNA is the only sequence kept; it has 45 bases, read in frame from the first base. V drops 3 bases and J drops 0 bases, leaving 11 bases in between. Based on the germline V gene (reference sequence), the CDR1 and CDR2 sequences are LNHDA and SQIVND. Concerning this clone itself: Its specific antigen is unknown. No qualities accompany the bases; no much larger clone lies one base away.

The library relied on the immunoSEQ multiplex PCR assay. In TCRdb, the immuneACCESS table is reduced to in-frame sequences with V and J assigned. These tables do not hold every clone; where another copy was compared, an unresolved V gene accounts for under half, and the others remain unexplained. In all, the sample holds 400,000 to 500,000 clones, and approximately 90% of those were seen once. The biggest ten clones account for around 6.4% of the sample. Sequencing was performed on PBMCs. The rearrangement joined TRBV19 to TRBJ1-1; the D gene is possibly TRBD1, with 5 bases matching. This clonotype was obtained from a man in his forties or fifties with head and neck cancer. The bases read TGTGCCAGTAGTATTCCCTCACAGGTGAACACTGAAGCTTTCTTT. It encodes CASSIPSQVNTEAFF.